This T cell receptor (beta chain) was captured by sequencing in a study of blood T cell repertoires in COVID-19. TCRdb's copy holds only in-frame clones and misses some; the assay was immunoSEQ multiplex PCR. The sample yields some 140,000 clones, 87% seen once. A single count supports this clone. The CDR3 sequence is 16 residues long. With 6 bases removed from V and 3 bases from J, the gap between germline ends came to 18 bases. This sequence joins TRBV23-1 and TRBJ2-1, with a possible D match to TRBD1 (6 bases). TRBV23-1 is given ORF status, its function remaining uncertain. The specimen sequenced was peripheral blood. This TCR derives from a man aged 50 or older with active COVID-19. The CDR3 is CASRITWGRGYNEQFF. The CDR3 bases are TGCGCCAGCAGGATCACTTGGGGGCGAGGCTACAATGAGCAGTTCTTC.